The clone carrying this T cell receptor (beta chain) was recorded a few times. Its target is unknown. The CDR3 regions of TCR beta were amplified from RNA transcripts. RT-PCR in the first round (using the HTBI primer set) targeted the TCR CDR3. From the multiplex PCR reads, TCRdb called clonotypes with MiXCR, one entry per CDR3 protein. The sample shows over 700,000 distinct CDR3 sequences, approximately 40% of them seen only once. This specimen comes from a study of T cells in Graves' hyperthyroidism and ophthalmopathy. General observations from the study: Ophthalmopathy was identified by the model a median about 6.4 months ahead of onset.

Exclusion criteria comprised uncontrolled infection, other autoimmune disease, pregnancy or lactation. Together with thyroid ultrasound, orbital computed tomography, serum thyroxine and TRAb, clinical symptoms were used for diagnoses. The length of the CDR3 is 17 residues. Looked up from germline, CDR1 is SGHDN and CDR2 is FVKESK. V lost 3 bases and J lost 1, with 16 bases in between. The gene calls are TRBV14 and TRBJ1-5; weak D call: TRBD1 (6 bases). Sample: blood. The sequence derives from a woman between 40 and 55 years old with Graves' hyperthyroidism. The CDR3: CASSQVRGEKSNQPQHF. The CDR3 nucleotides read TGTGCCAGCAGCCAGGTTAGGGGGGAGAAAAGCAATCAGCCCCAGCATTTT. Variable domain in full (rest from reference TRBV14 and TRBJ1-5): EAGVTQFPSHSVIEKGQTVTLRCDPISGHDNLYWYRRVMGKEIKFLLHFVKESKQDESGMPNNRFLAERTGGTYSTLKVQPAELEDSGVYFCASSQVRGEKSNQPQHFGDGTRLSIL.